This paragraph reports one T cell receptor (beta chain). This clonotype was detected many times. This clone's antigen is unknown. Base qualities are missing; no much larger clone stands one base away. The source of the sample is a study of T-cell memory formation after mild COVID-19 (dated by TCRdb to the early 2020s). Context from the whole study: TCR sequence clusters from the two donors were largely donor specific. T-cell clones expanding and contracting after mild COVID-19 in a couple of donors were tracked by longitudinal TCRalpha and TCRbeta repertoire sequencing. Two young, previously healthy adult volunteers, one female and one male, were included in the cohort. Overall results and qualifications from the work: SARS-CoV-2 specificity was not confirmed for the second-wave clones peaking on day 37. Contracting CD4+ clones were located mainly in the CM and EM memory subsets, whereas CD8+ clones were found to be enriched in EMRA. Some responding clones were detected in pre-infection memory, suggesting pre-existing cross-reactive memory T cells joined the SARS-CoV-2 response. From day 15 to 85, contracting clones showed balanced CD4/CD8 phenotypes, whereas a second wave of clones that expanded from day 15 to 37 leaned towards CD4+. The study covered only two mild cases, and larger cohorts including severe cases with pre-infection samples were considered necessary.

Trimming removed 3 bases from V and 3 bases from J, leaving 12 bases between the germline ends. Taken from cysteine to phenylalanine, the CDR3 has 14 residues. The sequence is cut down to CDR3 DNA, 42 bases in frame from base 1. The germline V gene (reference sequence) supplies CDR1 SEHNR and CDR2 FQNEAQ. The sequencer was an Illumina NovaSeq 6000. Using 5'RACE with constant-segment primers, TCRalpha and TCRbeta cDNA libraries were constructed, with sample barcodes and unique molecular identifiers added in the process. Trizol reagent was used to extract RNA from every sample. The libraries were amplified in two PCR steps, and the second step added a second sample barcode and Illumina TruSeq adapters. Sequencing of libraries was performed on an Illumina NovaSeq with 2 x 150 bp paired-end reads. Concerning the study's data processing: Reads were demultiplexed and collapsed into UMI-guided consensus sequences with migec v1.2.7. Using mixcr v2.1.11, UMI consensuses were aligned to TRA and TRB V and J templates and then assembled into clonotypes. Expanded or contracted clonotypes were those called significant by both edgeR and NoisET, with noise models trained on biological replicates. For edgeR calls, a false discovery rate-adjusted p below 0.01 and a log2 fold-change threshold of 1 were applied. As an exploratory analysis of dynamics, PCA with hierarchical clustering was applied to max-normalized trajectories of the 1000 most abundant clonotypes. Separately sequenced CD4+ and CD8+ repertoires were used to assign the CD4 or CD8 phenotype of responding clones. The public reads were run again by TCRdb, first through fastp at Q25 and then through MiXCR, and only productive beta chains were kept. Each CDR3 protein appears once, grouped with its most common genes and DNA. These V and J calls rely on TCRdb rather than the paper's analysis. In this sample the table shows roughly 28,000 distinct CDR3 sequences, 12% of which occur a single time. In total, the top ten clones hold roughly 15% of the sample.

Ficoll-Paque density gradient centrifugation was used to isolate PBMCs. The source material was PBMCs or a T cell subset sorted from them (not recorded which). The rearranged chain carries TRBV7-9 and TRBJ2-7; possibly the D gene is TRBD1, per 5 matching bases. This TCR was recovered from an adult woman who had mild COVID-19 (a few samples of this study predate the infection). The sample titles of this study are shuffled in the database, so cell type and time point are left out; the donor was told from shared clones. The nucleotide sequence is TGTGCCAGCAGCTTGGACAACGGGCTCTACGAGCAGTACTTC. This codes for CASSLDNGLYEQYF.